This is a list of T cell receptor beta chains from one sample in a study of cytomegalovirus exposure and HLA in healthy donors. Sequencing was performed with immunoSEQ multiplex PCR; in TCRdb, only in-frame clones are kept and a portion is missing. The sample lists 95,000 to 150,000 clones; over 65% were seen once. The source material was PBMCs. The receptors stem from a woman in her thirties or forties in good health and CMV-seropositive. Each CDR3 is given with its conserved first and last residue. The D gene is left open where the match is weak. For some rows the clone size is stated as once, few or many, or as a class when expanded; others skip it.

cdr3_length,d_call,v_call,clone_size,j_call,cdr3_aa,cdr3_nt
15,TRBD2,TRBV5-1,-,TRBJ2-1,CASSFSAGGNNEQFF,TGCGCCAGCAGCTTTTCAGCGGGGGGAAACAATGAGCAGTTCTTC
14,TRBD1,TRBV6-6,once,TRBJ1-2,CASSFEGANWGYTF,TGTGCCAGCAGTTTCGAGGGGGCAAATTGGGGCTACACCTTC
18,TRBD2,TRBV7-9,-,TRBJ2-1,CASSPGGNSGRSNNEQFF,TGTGCCAGCAGCCCGGGGGGGAATAGCGGGAGGAGCAACAATGAGCAGTTCTTC
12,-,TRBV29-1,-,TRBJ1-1,CSVGRGGTEAFF,TGCAGCGTTGGCAGGGGTGGCACTGAAGCTTTCTTT
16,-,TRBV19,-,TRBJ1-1,CASSIGPGSLNTEAFF,TGTGCCAGTAGTATCGGGCCGGGGTCCCTGAACACTGAAGCTTTCTTT
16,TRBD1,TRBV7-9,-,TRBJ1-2,CASSLGTGDLNYGYPF,TGTGCCAGCAGCTTGGGGACAGGCGATCTTAACTATGGCTACCCCTTC
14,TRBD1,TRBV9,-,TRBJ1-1,CASSAQGSGTEAFF,TGTGCCAGCAGCGCACAGGGGTCAGGCACTGAAGCTTTCTTT
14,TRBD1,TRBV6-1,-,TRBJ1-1,CASMGTEMNTEAFF,TGTGCCAGCATGGGGACAGAAATGAACACTGAAGCTTTCTTT
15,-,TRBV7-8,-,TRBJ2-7,CASSLVAGATSEQYF,TGTGCCAGCAGCTTAGTCGCGGGGGCCACTTCCGAGCAGTACTTC
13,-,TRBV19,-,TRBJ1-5,CASSAQGNQPQHF,TGTGCCAGTAGTGCACAGGGAAATCAGCCCCAGCATTTT
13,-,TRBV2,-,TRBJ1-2,CASSEDIPYGYTF,TGTGCCAGCAGCGAGGACATCCCCTATGGCTACACCTTC
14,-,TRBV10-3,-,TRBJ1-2,CAISESPANYGYTF,TGTGCCATCAGTGAGTCCCCGGCTAACTATGGCTACACCTTC
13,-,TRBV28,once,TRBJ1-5,CASGGLAHQPQHF,TGTGCCAGCGGGGGACTGGCTCATCAGCCCCAGCATTTT
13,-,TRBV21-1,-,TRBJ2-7,CASWNRFVYEQYF,TGTGCCAGCTGGAACAGGTTTGTCTACGAGCAGTACTTC
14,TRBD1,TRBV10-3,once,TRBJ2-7,CAISADRGTNEQYF,TGTGCCATCAGTGCCGACAGGGGAACGAACGAGCAGTACTTC
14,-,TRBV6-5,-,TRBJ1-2,CASSRDRENYGYTF,TGTGCCAGCAGTCGTGACAGAGAAAACTATGGCTACACCTTC
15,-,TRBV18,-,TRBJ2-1,CASSHDRVSYNEQFF,TGTGCCAGCTCACACGACAGAGTCTCCTACAATGAGCAGTTCTTC
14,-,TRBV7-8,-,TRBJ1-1,CASSLFSTRERAFF,TGTGCCAGCAGCTTATTTTCGACCAGGGAACGGGCTTTCTTT
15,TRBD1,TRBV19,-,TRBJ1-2,CASSQNRGSNYGYTF,TGTGCCAGTAGTCAAAACAGGGGCTCTAACTATGGCTACACCTTC
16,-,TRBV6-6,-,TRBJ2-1,CASSSGGGVPNNEQFF,TGTGCCAGCAGTTCAGGAGGGGGCGTACCTAACAATGAGCAGTTCTTC
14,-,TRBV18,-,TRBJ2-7,CASSPRGEVDEQYF,TGTGCCAGCTCACCACGGGGGGAAGTCGACGAGCAGTACTTC
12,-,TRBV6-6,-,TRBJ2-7,CASSQGGYEQYF,TGTGCCAGCAGTCAAGGGGGATACGAGCAGTACTTC
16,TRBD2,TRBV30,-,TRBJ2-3,CAWSVPGTSGGMTQYF,TGTGCCTGGAGTGTCCCGGGGACTAGCGGGGGGATGACGCAGTATTTT
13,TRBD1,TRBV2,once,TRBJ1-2,CASGTQGGYGYTF,TGTGCCAGCGGAACTCAGGGGGGCTATGGCTACACCTTC
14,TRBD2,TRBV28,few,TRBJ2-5,CASSLIREVGTQYF,TGTGCCAGCAGTTTAATCCGGGAGGTAGGGACCCAGTACTTC
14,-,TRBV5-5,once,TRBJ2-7,CASLHPGESYEQYF,TGTGCCAGCCTTCACCCCGGGGAGTCCTACGAGCAGTACTTC
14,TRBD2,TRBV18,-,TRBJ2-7,CASSPGTTQNEQYF,TGTGCCAGCTCTCCCGGGACTACACAGAACGAGCAGTACTTC
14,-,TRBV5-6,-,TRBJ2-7,CASSFGTGDYEQYF,TGTGCCAGCAGCTTCGGAACGGGGGACTACGAGCAGTACTTC
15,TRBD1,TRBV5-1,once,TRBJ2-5,CASSRDRGDGETQYF,TGCGCCAGCAGCCGGGACAGGGGCGATGGAGAGACCCAGTACTTC
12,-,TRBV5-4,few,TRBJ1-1,CASRRGNTEAFF,TGTGCCAGCCGCCGGGGGAACACTGAAGCTTTCTTT
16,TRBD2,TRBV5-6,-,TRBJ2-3,CASSPRAGVWTDTQYF,TGTGCCAGCAGCCCACGAGCGGGAGTGTGGACAGATACGCAGTATTTT
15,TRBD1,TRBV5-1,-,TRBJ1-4,CASSTDRGYPEKLFF,TGCGCCAGCAGCACCGACAGGGGGTACCCCGAAAAACTGTTTTTT
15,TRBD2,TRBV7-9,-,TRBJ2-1,CASSPKRAGFDEQFF,TGTGCCAGCAGCCCCAAGAGAGCGGGGTTCGATGAGCAGTTCTTC
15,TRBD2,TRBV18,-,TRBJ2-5,CASSPGLAGAQTQYF,TGTGCCAGCTCACCGGGACTAGCGGGAGCACAGACCCAGTACTTC
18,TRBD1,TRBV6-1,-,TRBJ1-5,CASSEYHGQGYSNQPQHF,TGTGCCAGCAGTGAATACCACGGACAGGGGTATAGCAATCAGCCCCAGCATTTT
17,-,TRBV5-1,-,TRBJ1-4,CASSLGLFTATNEKLFF,TGCGCCAGCAGCTTGGGGTTGTTTACTGCAACTAATGAAAAACTGTTTTTT
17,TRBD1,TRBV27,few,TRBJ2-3,CASAKDRGTGDTDTQYF,TGTGCCAGCGCTAAGGACCGAGGGACAGGGGACACAGATACGCAGTATTTT
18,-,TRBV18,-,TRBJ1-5,CASSRTMTVRRGNQPQHF,TGTGCCAGCTCACGAACGATGACAGTTAGGAGGGGCAATCAGCCCCAGCATTTT
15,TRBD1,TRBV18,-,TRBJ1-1,CASSPQGTGGTVAFF,TGTGCCAGCTCGCCACAGGGGACAGGAGGCACGGTTGCTTTCTTT
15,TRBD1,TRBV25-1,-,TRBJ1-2,CASSIPDREGYGYTF,TGTGCCAGCAGTATTCCGGACAGGGAGGGCTATGGCTACACCTTC
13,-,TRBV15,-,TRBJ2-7,CATSRGQTYEQYF,TGTGCCACCAGCAGAGGACAGACCTACGAGCAGTACTTC
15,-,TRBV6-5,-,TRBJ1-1,CASSYSPRVNTEAFF,TGTGCCAGCAGTTACTCCCCGAGGGTGAACACTGAAGCTTTCTTT